This is a list of T cell receptor beta chains from one sample in a study of T cells after posttransplantation cyclophosphamide. Assay: immunoSEQ multiplex PCR; the TCRdb copy retains only in-frame clones and omits some. The sample records 20,000 or so clones, 85% to 90% being singletons. The starting material was PBMCs, obtained after allogeneic stem cell transplant with posttransplant cyclophosphamide. These receptors were taken from a female patient younger than 45 who received an allogeneic stem cell transplant from an unrelated donor, was CMV-positive, and had no GVHD. Part of the T cells may come from the graft donor. CDR3s include the opening cysteine and the closing phenylalanine or tryptophan. A D gene is named only where the DNA matches it firmly. Size tells how often a clone was seen (once, few, many) or the class of an expanded clone, and some rows leave it out.

TRBJ2-7 TRBD1 TRBV27 NA TGTGCCAGCAGTCGCCCGGGACAGGGTTCCGAGCAGTACTTC CASSRPGQGSEQYF
TRBJ2-7 TRBD1 TRBV6-5 once TGTGCCAGCACGGGACAGGGGGGGCGCGAGCAGTACTTC CASTGQGGREQYF
TRBJ2-3 TRBD1 TRBV5-4 once TGTGCCAGCAGCCTTTCCCTAACAGGGGGAGATACGCAGTATTTT CASSLSLTGGDTQYF
TRBJ2-1 TRBD1 TRBV28 once TGTGCCAGCAGTTTGGCAGGGGGAGAGGGTGAGCAGTTCTTC CASSLAGGEGEQFF
TRBJ2-7 NA TRBV28 NA TGTGCCAGCAGCGCCACAGAGATCTCCTACGAGCAGTACTTC CASSATEISYEQYF
TRBJ2-2 NA TRBV4-1 NA TGCGCCTCCGGCGGGGTTTACACCGGGGAGCTGTTTTTT CASGGVYTGELFF
TRBJ2-5 TRBD1 TRBV11-3 NA TGTGCCAGCAGCCGCGGACAGGGGAATTACCAAGAGACCCAGTACTTC CASSRGQGNYQETQYF
TRBJ2-7 NA TRBV6-6 NA TGTGCCAGCAGTTACTCAGGGAGTACCGCCTACGAGCAGTACTTC CASSYSGSTAYEQYF
TRBJ2-7 NA TRBV5-6 NA TGTGCCAGCAGCTCCCGGGACACGGGTTACGAGCAGTACTTC CASSSRDTGYEQYF
TRBJ1-1 NA TRBV9 NA TGTGCCAGCAGCCTAACCCAGCGCACTGAAGCTTTCTTT CASSLTQRTEAFF
TRBJ1-2 TRBD1 TRBV30 NA TGTGCCTGGCAACAGGGGGCTGACTATGGCTACACCTTC CAWQQGADYGYTF
TRBJ2-5 TRBD1 TRBV7-3 NA TGTGCCAGCAGCGCGGGGACAGGCCAAGAGACCCAGTACTTC CASSAGTGQETQYF
TRBJ2-1 TRBD2 TRBV7-8 NA TGTGCCAGCAGCTTACAGCGGGGGGGCTACAATGAGCAGTTCTTC CASSLQRGGYNEQFF
TRBJ1-1 NA TRBV15 NA TGTGCCACCAGCAGAGATCTGCAGGGCCGAGCCACTGAAGCTTTCTTT CATSRDLQGRATEAFF
TRBJ2-1 TRBD1 TRBV28 NA TGTGCCAGCAGTGTCACAAGGACAGGGGAGAATGAGCAGTTCTTC CASSVTRTGENEQFF
TRBJ2-7 TRBD2 TRBV19 NA TGTGCCAGTAGTAACCGCCGTGGGCGGGGGGGATACGAGCAGTACTTC CASSNRRGRGGYEQYF
TRBJ1-1 NA TRBV7-8 NA TGTGCCAGCAGCTTTCGGGGGGGGAAAATGAACACTGAAGCTTTCTTT CASSFRGGKMNTEAFF
TRBJ2-7 NA TRBV7-2 NA TGTGCCAGCAGCAATCGACAGGCAGCCTACGAGCAGTACTTC CASSNRQAAYEQYF
TRBJ1-6 NA TRBV28 NA TGTGCCAGCAGAGTCCGAGAAGGGGCTTTCAATTCACCCCTCCACTTT CASRVREGAFNSPLHF
TRBJ1-2 NA TRBV2 NA TGTGCCAGCAGATCAGGGTACTATGGCTACACCTTC CASRSGYYGYTF
TRBJ2-7 NA TRBV28 NA TGTGCCAGCAGTGTCAGTCTAGGTGTAGGCTTCCCCTACGAGCAGTACTTC CASSVSLGVGFPYEQYF
TRBJ2-6 NA TRBV6-5 NA TGTGCCAGCAGTTACTCGAAAGGGGCTGGGGCCAACGTCCTGACTTTC CASSYSKGAGANVLTF